This passage covers 5 T cell receptor beta chains from one sample sequenced in a study of T cell clonality in common variable immunodeficiency. General study findings and limits: Reportedly, TCR beta sequences from common variable immunodeficiency showed fewer deletions and N-nucleotide insertions.

The repertoire was sequenced with immunoSEQ multiplex PCR; TCRdb's copy has only in-frame clones and lacks some. The data show 25,000 to 30,000 clones, with none appearing a single time. The antigens of these receptors remain unknown. Specimen: peripheral blood mononuclear cells. The source is a human donor with common variable immunodeficiency.

Worth noting for this clone: The read ends 3 residues before the CDR3 terminus; that terminus is restored from the germline J gene. The chain recombines TRBV2 with TRBJ2-7, with 7 bases aligning to TRBD1. Trimming took 5 bases from V and 0 from J; bases not matched to a gene: 10. This CDR3 spans 16 amino acids. Germline loops: CDR1 SNHLY, CDR2 FYNNEI. The CDR3 protein is CASSQRQGWSSYEQYF. The sequenced CDR3 bases are TGTGCCAGCAGTCAGAGACAGGGTTGGAGCTCCTACGAG. Full variable domain (remainder filled in from reference TRBV2 and TRBJ2-7): EPEVTQTPSHQVTQMGQEVILRCVPISNHLYFYWYRQILGQKVEFLVSFYNNEISEKSEIFDDQFSVERPDGSNFTLKIRSTKLEDSAMYFCASSQRQGWSSYEQYFGPGTRLTVT.

This clone has only a few counts. The CDR3 goes on 3 residues after the read ends, and that part is filled in from the germline J gene. This chain links TRBV6-1 with TRBJ2-1, with TRBD2 identical over 10 bases. The CDR3 runs to 16 residues. V lost 2 bases to trimming and J lost 2 bases; unmatched junction nucleotides: 3. CDR1 and CDR2 (germline): MNHNS, SASEGT. The CDR3 loop is CASSEPGLAAYNEQFF. The DNA read from the CDR3 is TGTGCCAGCAGTGAACCCGGACTAGCGGCCTACAATGAG.

This clone turned up a few times. Read sequence stops 3 residues before the CDR3 end, and the germline J gene provides the missing end. The chain links TRBV19 to TRBJ2-7, with 7 bases lining up with TRBD2. Germline V gives CDR1 LNHDA, CDR2 SQIVND (reference sequence). V shed 9 bases and J 5 bases; nucleotides not matched to a gene: 10. The CDR3 spans 13 residues. CDR3 bases read: TGTGCCAGCGGGGGGTTTGGGTTGAACGAG. It translates to CASGGFGLNE. The full CDR3 sequence reads CASGGFGLNEQYF.

This clone was detected only a few times. The read falls 3 residues short of the CDR3 end, and the missing part is taken from the germline J gene. The V gene is TRBV2, the J gene TRBJ2-5; TRBD1 might be the D (5 bases). This CDR3 is 12 amino acids long. Germline V gives CDR1 SNHLY, CDR2 FYNNEI. Between the trimmed V and J ends, which lost 3 bases and 6 bases, there was a span of 8 bases. This chain's CDR3 is CASSENRKTQYF. CDR3 bases read: TGTGCCAGCAGTGAGAACAGGAAGACC. Full variable domain (missing parts from reference TRBV2 and TRBJ2-5): EPEVTQTPSHQVTQMGQEVILRCVPISNHLYFYWYRQILGQKVEFLVSFYNNEISEKSEIFDDQFSVERPDGSNFTLKIRSTKLEDSAMYFCASSENRKTQYFGPGTRLLVL.

This clone was seen repeatedly, ten times or more. The read terminates 3 residues before the CDR3 end, so the remaining end is supplied by the germline J gene. The chain is built from TRBV29-1 and TRBJ2-1, with D possibly TRBD1 on 5 matching bases. Germline assignment: CDR1 SQVTM and CDR2 ANQGSEA. Trimming removed 7 bases at V and 4 bases at J, with 17 bases between. This CDR3 contains 14 residues. CDR3 DNA, as far as it was read: TGCAGCGCACCTAGGACATGGGATTACAATGAG. Protein: CSAPRTWDYNE. The CDR3 in full is CSAPRTWDYNEQFF.